Listed below are T cell receptor beta chains from one sample, sequenced in a study of vaccination effects on CD4 cells after COVID-19. The protocol was immunoSEQ multiplex PCR, while the TCRdb copy is restricted to in-frame clones and leaves out a portion. There are just over 30,000 clones in the sample; roughly two thirds occur only once, and 25% to 30% lies in the top ten. These TCRs' antigens remain unknown. This sample comprised CD4+ T cells from PBMCs cultured with HCoV-229E spike peptides, obtained before COVID-19 vaccination. The origin of the receptors is a human donor who received a COVID-19 vaccine. Both conserved end residues are part of each CDR3. Each record gives: CDR3 DNA, CDR3 protein, V gene, clone size, J gene, D gene. D genes are given only for firm matches. Only part of the rows carry a size: once, few, many, or a class if the clone is expanded.

cdr3_nt: TGTGCCAGCACCCACTACGTAAGGACTGAAGCTTTCTTT
cdr3_aa: CASTHYVRTEAFF
v_call: TRBV2
clone_size: .
j_call: TRBJ1-1
d_call: .

cdr3_nt: TGTGCCAGCAGGGGACAATTTGACAGAAACACTGAAGCTTTCTTT
cdr3_aa: CASRGQFDRNTEAFF
v_call: TRBV3-1/TRBV3-2
clone_size: few
j_call: TRBJ1-1
d_call: .

cdr3_nt: TGTGCCAGCAGCCCCGGTAGCGGAAGCTCCTACGAGCAGTACTTC
cdr3_aa: CASSPGSGSSYEQYF
v_call: TRBV7-2
clone_size: .
j_call: TRBJ2-7
d_call: .

cdr3_nt: TGCGCCAGCAGCCCTCTAGCTGGGATTAAATCCTACGAGCAGTACTTC
cdr3_aa: CASSPLAGIKSYEQYF
v_call: TRBV5-1
clone_size: .
j_call: TRBJ2-7
d_call: .

cdr3_nt: TGTGCCAGCAGGCCCGGTATTCGAAGCTCCTACGAGCAGTACTTC
cdr3_aa: CASRPGIRSSYEQYF
v_call: TRBV5-6
clone_size: .
j_call: TRBJ2-7
d_call: .

cdr3_nt: TGTGCCAGCAGCAATTGCCGGGACAGGGGGCGGGTTACGCAGTATTTT
cdr3_aa: CASSNCRDRGRVTQYF
v_call: TRBV21-1
clone_size: .
j_call: TRBJ2-3
d_call: .

cdr3_nt: TGTGCCAGCAGCGTGGGGGATGGAAACACCATATATTTT
cdr3_aa: CASSVGDGNTIYF
v_call: TRBV9
clone_size: few
j_call: TRBJ1-3
d_call: .

cdr3_nt: TGTGCCACCAGCAGAGATGAGGGCGCCTACACCTTC
cdr3_aa: CATSRDEGAYTF
v_call: TRBV15
clone_size: .
j_call: TRBJ1-2
d_call: .

cdr3_nt: TGTGCCAGCAGCTCTGACCGGGCCGTTTACAATGAGCAGTTCTTC
cdr3_aa: CASSSDRAVYNEQFF
v_call: TRBV7-3
clone_size: once
j_call: TRBJ2-1
d_call: .

cdr3_nt: TGTGCCAGCAGCCAAGATAAAGGGGTCCGGGAAAAACTGTTTTTT
cdr3_aa: CASSQDKGVREKLFF
v_call: TRBV4-2
clone_size: once
j_call: TRBJ1-4
d_call: .

cdr3_nt: TGCGCCAGCAGTCAATCCCAGCGGGGGGGGGAAGCCGGGGAGCTGTTTTTT
cdr3_aa: CASSQSQRGGEAGELFF
v_call: TRBV23-1
clone_size: .
j_call: TRBJ2-2
d_call: TRBD2

cdr3_nt: TGTGCCAGTACCCCGAGGTGGGGCGAGAACAATGAGCAGTTCTTC
cdr3_aa: CASTPRWGENNEQFF
v_call: TRBV19
clone_size: .
j_call: TRBJ2-1
d_call: .

cdr3_nt: TGTGCCGGCGGGACACTCAGTTGGCAGCCCCAGCATTTT
cdr3_aa: CAGGTLSWQPQHF
v_call: TRBV28
clone_size: .
j_call: TRBJ1-5
d_call: .

cdr3_nt: TGTGCCAGCAGCCAGGCGGTGAACACTGAAGCTTTCTTT
cdr3_aa: CASSQAVNTEAFF
v_call: TRBV3-1/TRBV3-2
clone_size: .
j_call: TRBJ1-1
d_call: .

cdr3_nt: TGTGCCAGTAGTATGGGACAGGCCCGGGGGACCCAGTACTTC
cdr3_aa: CASSMGQARGTQYF
v_call: TRBV19
clone_size: .
j_call: TRBJ2-5
d_call: TRBD1

cdr3_nt: TGTGCCAGTAGCCGGACTAGCGGTGCCTACAATGAGCAGTTCTTC
cdr3_aa: CASSRTSGAYNEQFF
v_call: TRBV19
clone_size: .
j_call: TRBJ2-1
d_call: TRBD2

cdr3_nt: TGTGCCAGCAGCCAAGATCTAGGGACAGGGGTATACGAGCAGTACTTC
cdr3_aa: CASSQDLGTGVYEQYF
v_call: TRBV4-2
clone_size: .
j_call: TRBJ2-7
d_call: TRBD1

cdr3_nt: TGCGCCAGCAGCCAAGGGACAGGGTGGCCGGGGTCGGAGACCCAGTACTTC
cdr3_aa: CASSQGTGWPGSETQYF
v_call: TRBV4-3
clone_size: .
j_call: TRBJ2-5
d_call: TRBD1

cdr3_nt: TGTGCCAGCTCACCAGGTGGGACCCAGTACTTC
cdr3_aa: CASSPGGTQYF
v_call: TRBV18
clone_size: .
j_call: TRBJ2-5
d_call: .

cdr3_nt: TGTGCCAGCAGCCCACGGAGACGTCTAGGCACTGAAGCTTTCTTT
cdr3_aa: CASSPRRRLGTEAFF
v_call: TRBV21-1
clone_size: .
j_call: TRBJ1-1
d_call: .

cdr3_nt: TGTGCCAGCAGCGCAAACAAGGTTTCTGAAGCTTTCTTT
cdr3_aa: CASSANKVSEAFF
v_call: TRBV9
clone_size: .
j_call: TRBJ1-1
d_call: .

cdr3_nt: TGCGCCAGCAGCCAAGAGGGACGGTATCATTATAGCAATCAGCCCCAGCATTTT
cdr3_aa: CASSQEGRYHYSNQPQHF
v_call: TRBV4-3
clone_size: .
j_call: TRBJ1-5
d_call: .

cdr3_nt: TGTGCCAGTAGTAGTCGCTACGAGCAGTACTTC
cdr3_aa: CASSSRYEQYF
v_call: TRBV19
clone_size: few
j_call: TRBJ2-7
d_call: .

cdr3_nt: TGTGCCAGTAGCACCTCGGGGATGGGTGAAAAACTGTTTTTT
cdr3_aa: CASSTSGMGEKLFF
v_call: TRBV19
clone_size: .
j_call: TRBJ1-4
d_call: .

cdr3_nt: TGCGCCAGCAGCTTGTCAGGACAGGGAGGCACAGATACGCAGTATTTT
cdr3_aa: CASSLSGQGGTDTQYF
v_call: TRBV5-1
clone_size: .
j_call: TRBJ2-3
d_call: TRBD1

cdr3_nt: TGCAGTGCTAGTATGGCGGGAGGCTACAATGAGCAGTTCTTC
cdr3_aa: CSASMAGGYNEQFF
v_call: TRBV20-1
clone_size: .
j_call: TRBJ2-1
d_call: TRBD2

cdr3_nt: TGCAGCGCACTAGACAGGGGCAGCAATCAGCCCCAGCATTTT
cdr3_aa: CSALDRGSNQPQHF
v_call: TRBV29-1
clone_size: .
j_call: TRBJ1-5
d_call: TRBD1

cdr3_nt: TGTGCCACCAGCAGAGATCCCAGCGGGGGTTACAATGAGCAGTTCTTC
cdr3_aa: CATSRDPSGGYNEQFF
v_call: TRBV15
clone_size: .
j_call: TRBJ2-1
d_call: TRBD2

cdr3_nt: TGCGCCAGCAGCCGCCTTAGGTTGGAAGGAAACACCATATATTTT
cdr3_aa: CASSRLRLEGNTIYF
v_call: TRBV4-1
clone_size: .
j_call: TRBJ1-3
d_call: .

cdr3_nt: TGTGCCACCAGCAGGCGGGGGGGACCTAATGAAAAACTGTTTTTT
cdr3_aa: CATSRRGGPNEKLFF
v_call: TRBV15
clone_size: .
j_call: TRBJ1-4
d_call: .

cdr3_nt: TGTGCCAGCTCACCCGGACTGTACTCTGGGGCCAACGTCCTGACTTTC
cdr3_aa: CASSPGLYSGANVLTF
v_call: TRBV18
clone_size: .
j_call: TRBJ2-6
d_call: .

cdr3_nt: TGTGCCATCAGTGAGCGGACAGGGATAGTGAACACTGAAGCTTTCTTT
cdr3_aa: CAISERTGIVNTEAFF
v_call: TRBV10-3
clone_size: .
j_call: TRBJ1-1
d_call: TRBD1

cdr3_nt: TGTGCCAGCAGCTTAGGCCTGTCGGCGTCTAGCGGGAGGGCCGACGAGCAGTACTTC
cdr3_aa: CASSLGLSASSGRADEQYF
v_call: TRBV5-6
clone_size: .
j_call: TRBJ2-7
d_call: TRBD2

cdr3_nt: TGCGCCAGCAGCCAAGACCCAGGGGCCCCGGCTGGAAACACCATATATTTT
cdr3_aa: CASSQDPGAPAGNTIYF
v_call: TRBV4-3
clone_size: few
j_call: TRBJ1-3
d_call: .

cdr3_nt: TGTGCCAGCCGTAATGCGAATTCACCCCTCCACTTT
cdr3_aa: CASRNANSPLHF
v_call: TRBV3-1/TRBV3-2
clone_size: few
j_call: TRBJ1-6
d_call: .

cdr3_nt: TGCGCCAGCAGTCTGATCGGTAATGAAAAACTGTTTTTT
cdr3_aa: CASSLIGNEKLFF
v_call: TRBV5-1
clone_size: .
j_call: TRBJ1-4
d_call: .

cdr3_nt: TGTGCTAGTGGTTTGGGAAGGGGACAGACCCGCTCTGGAAACACCATATATTTT
cdr3_aa: CASGLGRGQTRSGNTIYF
v_call: TRBV12-5
clone_size: once
j_call: TRBJ1-3
d_call: TRBD1

cdr3_nt: TGTGCCAGCAGCGCGTTTGGCCGGGACAGTGGAAAAGATACGCAGTATTTT
cdr3_aa: CASSAFGRDSGKDTQYF
v_call: TRBV9
clone_size: .
j_call: TRBJ2-3
d_call: TRBD1

cdr3_nt: TGTGCCAGCAGCTTTAGCCAGATTTCACCCCTCCACTTT
cdr3_aa: CASSFSQISPLHF
v_call: TRBV7-2
clone_size: .
j_call: TRBJ1-6
d_call: .

cdr3_nt: TGTGCCAGCAGCCAAGTAGGAGCGGGACTAGGGGAGACCCAGTACTTC
cdr3_aa: CASSQVGAGLGETQYF
v_call: TRBV3-1/TRBV3-2
clone_size: .
j_call: TRBJ2-5
d_call: TRBD2

cdr3_nt: TGTGCCAGCAGCTCTGACAGTTACTACGAGCAGTACTTC
cdr3_aa: CASSSDSYYEQYF
v_call: TRBV9
clone_size: .
j_call: TRBJ2-7
d_call: .